Below are 23 T cell receptor beta chains sequenced from a single sample in a study of neurological immune-mediated disorders. TCRdb reprocessed the 5' RACE reads with MiXCR, giving one entry per CDR3 protein. The sample shows some 87,000 distinct CDR3 sequences, around 14% of them seen only once. The time point here: longitudinal time-point 2. The source material was PBMCs. The receptors here all came from a female donor with HTLV-1-associated myelopathy (HAM/TSP).

This clonotype was seen ten or more times. V usage is TRBV5-1 and J usage is TRBJ2-1; D may be TRBD1 (6 bases). Germline values: CDR1 SGHRS, CDR2 YFSETQ. The CDR3 spans 16 residues. The V end was cut by 0 bases, the J end by 5 bases, with 15 bases between. CDR3 residues: CASSLGTGLNNNEQFF. DNA of the CDR3: TGCGCCAGCAGCTTGGGTACAGGGCTCAACAACAATGAGCAGTTCTTC.

The sample holds many counts of this clonotype. The chain carries TRBV24-1 and TRBJ2-7, with D perhaps TRBD1 (6 bases). The V gene lost 7 bases and the J gene lost 0 bases, with 9 bases spanning the gap. Germline loops: CDR1 KGHDR, CDR2 SFDVKD. This CDR3 contains 13 residues. The CDR3 sequence is CATSLGGSYEQYF. Written as DNA, the CDR3 is TGTGCCACCAGCCTAGGGGGCTCCTACGAGCAGTACTTC.

This clonotype was seen a few times. This chain links TRBV7-9 with TRBJ2-1; TRBD2 agrees at 10 bases. The CDR3 runs to 16 residues. Germline V CDR1 and CDR2: SEHNR, FQNEAQ (reference sequence). V trimming: 0 bases; J trimming: 7 bases; junction bases outside the gene matches: 6. The CDR3, as DNA: TGTGCCAGCAGCTTAGCCCTAGCGGGGGTTGGAAATGAGCAGTTCTTC. Translated: CASSLALAGVGNEQFF.

This clonotype was seen at least ten times. This chain joins TRBV6-1 and TRBJ2-4; D not certain. Deletions cut 1 base from V and 7 bases from J, with 17 bases between. The germline V gene has CDR1 MNHNS and CDR2 SASEGT. This CDR3 is 16 amino acids long. CDR3 sequence: CASSEVIDIWANIQYF. CDR3 sequence (DNA): TGTGCCAGCAGTGAAGTAATAGACATTTGGGCGAACATTCAGTACTTC.

Many counts were recorded for this clonotype. The chain links TRBV2 to TRBJ2-6; D gene unclear. Looked up from germline, CDR1 is SNHLY and CDR2 is FYNNEI. V was clipped by 5 bases and J by 0 bases, with 14 bases between them. This CDR3 comprises 17 residues. The CDR3 DNA reads TGTGCCAGCAGTAAAACTCATCCGGACTCTGGGGCCAACGTCCTGACTTTC. It translates to CASSKTHPDSGANVLTF.

This clonotype appeared many times. The V call is TRBV4-2, the J call TRBJ2-5; D is perhaps TRBD1 (6 bases). This CDR3 region has 14 residues. Trimming cost V 3 bases and J 3 bases, with 11 bases left between them. Germline CDR1 LGHNA, CDR2 YNFKEQ. The CDR3 DNA is TGTGCCAGCAGCCATCAGGGGCAAGAAGAGACCCAGTACTTC. Its protein product is CASSHQGQEETQYF.

The table lists this clonotype with many counts. The chain uses TRBV4-1 and TRBJ2-3, with 10 bases matching TRBD2. The CDR3 has 18 amino acids. Germline V gives CDR1 MGHRA, CDR2 YSYEKL. With V trimmed by 4 bases and J by 2 bases, 12 bases remained unmatched. For the CDR3, the DNA is TGCGCCAGCAGCCTCAGGGGGCTAGCGGGGGTACCCACAGATACGCAGTATTTT. Translating gives CASSLRGLAGVPTDTQYF.

At least ten counts were recorded for this clonotype. V and J are TRBV5-1 and TRBJ2-2, with 7 bases matching TRBD1. Trimming removed 1 base from V and 5 bases from J; junction bases left unmatched: 5. Germline values: CDR1 SGHRS, CDR2 YFSETQ. The CDR3 is 15 amino acids. CDR3 coding DNA: TGCGCCAGCAGCTTGCTGGGGACAGATACCGGGGAGCTGTTTTTT. It yields the protein CASSLLGTDTGELFF.

V and J are TRBV7-2 and TRBJ2-1; 9 bases map to TRBD1. The CDR3 covers 15 residues. The junction had 6 bases not matched to a gene; V was cut back by 5 bases and J by 4 bases. Per germline, CDR1 SGHTA and CDR2 FQGNSA. CDR3 bases: TGTGCCAGCAGCCCCATCGGGACAGGGTACAATGAGCAGTTCTTC. Translated, it gives CASSPIGTGYNEQFF.

This clonotype was seen many times. CDR3 loop: CASSVAGGLTEAFF. The CDR3 coding sequence is TGTGCCAGCAGCGTTGCAGGGGGTTTGACTGAAGCTTTCTTT. V usage is TRBV9 and J usage is TRBJ1-1; 7 positions match TRBD1. The ends lost 2 bases at V and 5 bases at J; junction bases unmatched: 6. Germline V lookup: CDR1 SGDLS, CDR2 YYNGEE. The CDR3 contains 14 residues.

This clonotype was picked up a small number of times. This chain joins TRBV20-1 and TRBJ2-7; TRBD2 aligns across 8 bases. Looked up from germline, CDR1 is DFQATT and CDR2 is SNEGSKA (reference sequence). The V and J ends lost 2 bases and 7 bases, in that order; junction bases with no gene match: 19. CDR3 size: 17 residues. The CDR3 loop is CSARPGGPIPLYEEQYF. In nucleotides, the CDR3 is TGCAGTGCTAGACCGGGGGGGCCTATACCCCTCTACGAGGAGCAGTACTTC.

Ten or more counts support this clonotype. The gene calls are TRBV7-9 and TRBJ1-1; 9 bases map to TRBD1. The germline gives CDR1 SEHNR, CDR2 FQNEAQ (reference sequence). V shed 6 bases, J shed 4 bases, and the junction held 6 bases outside the gene matches. CDR3 size: 14 residues. CDR3 nucleotide sequence: TGTGCCAGCAGGCCTACAGGGGGCGTCACTGAAGCTTTCTTT. Translated: CASRPTGGVTEAFF.

By share of the sample, this clonotype is medium-sized. The chain combines TRBV20-1 with TRBJ1-5; no firm D call. The germline V and J ends were trimmed by 3 bases and 6 bases, with 15 bases remaining between them. The germline V gene encodes CDR1 DFQATT and CDR2 SNEGSKA (reference sequence). This CDR3 has 14 amino acids. The CDR3 spells CSASLSGGRQPQHF. In DNA form, the CDR3 reads TGCAGTGCTAGTTTGTCAGGTGGACGTCAGCCCCAGCATTTT.

This clonotype was picked up many times. This chain uses TRBV15 with TRBJ2-1, with a tentative D call TRBD1 (5 bases). Germline values: CDR1 LNHNV, CDR2 YYDKDF (reference sequence). Trimming left V 0 bases short and J 10 bases short, with 10 bases between. The CDR3 contains 13 residues. CDR3 DNA: TGTGCCACCAGCAGAGATTTAGGGGAAGAGCAGTTCTTC. Its translation: CATSRDLGEEQFF. The full variable domain, rest sourced from reference TRBV15 and TRBJ2-1, is DAMVIQNPRYQVTQFGKPVTLSCSQTLNHNVMYWYQQKSSQAPKLLFHYYDKDFNNEADTPDNFQSRRPNTSFCFLDIRSPGLGDTAMYLCATSRDLGEEQFFGPGTRLTVL.

There are many counts of this clonotype. V gene TRBV7-2 combines with J gene TRBJ2-7, with 9 bases matching TRBD2. The ends lost 5 bases at V and 3 bases at J; junction bases unmatched: 8. CDR3 length: 15 amino acids. The germline V gene encodes CDR1 SGHTA and CDR2 FQGNSA. CDR3 in DNA: TGTGCCAGCAGCGGCCAGCGGGGGGCCTTCTACGAGCAGTACTTC. Translation gives CASSGQRGAFYEQYF.

This clonotype has more than one count but fewer than ten. This sequence may be a read error, since a much larger clone differs from it by one base. V gene TRBV5-1 combines with J gene TRBJ2-3; tentatively, D is TRBD1 (6 bases). The CDR3 loop spans 17 amino acids. Germline V gene lookup returns CDR1 SGHRS and CDR2 YFSETQ. The V gene lost 2 bases and the J gene lost 8 bases, with 24 bases spanning the gap. CDR3 nucleotide sequence: TGCGCCAGCAGCTTTTATGGGTACAGGGATTCTGGGGGTACGCAGTATTTT. Residues: CASSFYGYRDSGGTQYF.

This clonotype appeared many times. The V and J genes are TRBV10-3 and TRBJ1-1, with D possibly matching TRBD1 (5 bases). Germline V gene lookup returns CDR1 ENHRY and CDR2 SYGVKD. The CDR3 loop spans 14 amino acids. Deletions cut 0 bases from V and 4 bases from J, with 9 bases between. The CDR3 DNA follows: TGTGCCATCAGTGAGTCGTTTGGGGGCACTGAAGCTTTCTTT. Encoded protein: CAISESFGGTEAFF.

In its sample, this clonotype was seen many times. The chain links TRBV7-6 to TRBJ1-5, with 9 positions matching TRBD1. V shed 5 bases and J 6 bases; nucleotides not matched to a gene: 5. Germline V gene lookup returns CDR1 SGHVS and CDR2 FNYEAQ. The CDR3 consists of 14 residues. CDR3 loop: CASSPGTGSQPQHF. The CDR3 DNA reads as TGTGCCAGCAGCCCCGGGACAGGGAGTCAGCCCCAGCATTTT. The complete variable domain, with remaining parts taken from reference TRBV7-6 and TRBJ1-5, reads GAGVSQSPRYKVTKRGQDVALRCDPISGHVSLYWYRQALGQGPEFLTYFNYEAQQDKSGLPNDRFSAERPEGSISTLTIQRTEQRDSAMYRCASSPGTGSQPQHFGDGTRLSIL.

This clonotype has at least ten counts. V gene TRBV4-1 combines with J gene TRBJ2-1; D is uncertain. Germline CDR1 MGHRA, CDR2 YSYEKL. This CDR3 has 17 residues. Trimming pared 0 bases from V and 0 bases from J, leaving 12 bases between. The CDR3, as DNA: TGCGCCAGCAGCCAAGACACTTCAGGTAGCTCCTACAATGAGCAGTTCTTC. Translation gives CASSQDTSGSSYNEQFF.

The V gene is TRBV5-4, the J gene TRBJ2-6; D unresolved. Germline CDR1 reads SGHNT; CDR2 reads YYREEE (reference sequence). The V and J ends lost 3 bases and 2 bases respectively, with 12 bases between them. The CDR3 is made up of 16 amino acids. The CDR3 nucleotides are TGTGCCAGCAGCTCGCCGACCGTAACTGGGGCCAACGTCCTGACTTTC. It translates to CASSSPTVTGANVLTF.

At least ten counts were recorded for this clonotype. The chain combines TRBV5-1 with TRBJ2-7, with 8 bases that match TRBD1. Germline trimming cut 1 base from V and 0 bases from J; bases unmatched to any gene: 3. The V gene's germline CDR1 is SGHRS and CDR2 YFSETQ. The CDR3 is made up of 15 amino acids. CDR3 sequence: CASSLRDRISYEQYF. Written as DNA, the CDR3 is TGCGCCAGCAGCTTGAGGGACAGGATCTCCTACGAGCAGTACTTC.

About this clonotype itself: Since the CDR3 does not end with the conserved phenylalanine or tryptophan, this likely comes from a read error. No DNA is shown, since the ends of the CDR3 on it are uncertain; the CDR3 is the one TCRdb lists. The genes are TRBV15 and TRBJ2-7. Germline CDR1 reads LNHNV; CDR2 reads YYDKDF (reference sequence). Ends included, the CDR3 has 14 residues. The CDR3 loop is CATSRDNGAYEQNL.

In its sample, this clonotype was seen many times. The CDR3 loop reads CASSLNPGDSYEQYF. CDR3 in DNA: TGTGCCAGCAGCTTAAATCCTGGGGACTCCTACGAGCAGTACTTC. This chain connects TRBV7-2 to TRBJ2-7; D is unresolved. Germline V gene data show CDR1 as SGHTA and CDR2 as FQGNSA. V dropped 2 bases and J dropped 0 bases, with 11 bases sitting between them. This CDR3 comprises 15 residues.